Shown below are 18 T cell receptor beta chains from a single sample sequenced in a study of metastatic and nonmetastatic thyroid tumors. Via MiXCR, TCRdb re-called the PCR reads. In the table there are tens of thousands of clones, 10% to 15% of which are singletons. Each patient came to thyroid surgery without any prior treatment (of any kind). The sample was blood. The receptors originated from a female donor with papillary thyroid cancer or a benign thyroid nodule (not recorded which). Some clones in this sample may be carry-over from other donors' samples.

Points on this clone: Because it lacks the conserved phenylalanine or tryptophan at the end, this CDR3 is likely a read error. It is unclear where the CDR3 begins or ends on the DNA, so no DNA is shown, and the CDR3 is as TCRdb lists it. The rearrangement uses TRBV28 and TRBJ1-2; the tabulated D call, TRBD1, remains unverified against the DNA. Per the germline V gene, CDR1 is MDHEN and CDR2 is SYDVKM. The CDR3 totals 13 residues, both ends included. The chain's CDR3 is CATNDRPNYGHTL.

This clone was picked up many times. Other DNA sequences in this sample translate to the same CDR3. The CDR3 bases are TGTGCCAGCAGCTTCTTCGATGGCGGATACGAGCAGTACTTC. Its translation is CASSFFDGGYEQYF. V gene TRBV7-8 combines with J gene TRBJ2-7; D is unresolved. CDR1 is SGHVS, CDR2 FQNEAQ, per germline. The length of the CDR3 is 14 residues. V lost 3 bases and J 4 bases, leaving 13 bases between the germline ends. The whole variable domain, filled in from reference TRBV7-8 and TRBJ2-7, reads GAGVSQSPRYKVAKRGQDVALRCDPISGHVSLFWYQQALGQGPEFLTYFQNEAQLDKSGLPSDRFFAERPEGSVSTLKIQRTQQEDSAVYLCASSFFDGGYEQYFGPGTRLTVT.

The table lists this clone with many counts. V and J are TRBV20-1 and TRBJ1-6; the D gene is possibly TRBD1 (6 bases). Germline CDR1 reads DFQATT; CDR2 reads SNEGSKA (reference sequence). This CDR3 region has 13 residues. The CDR3 spells CSLTEGEGSPLHF. The CDR3 DNA reads as TGCAGCCTAACGGAGGGGGAGGGATCACCCCTCCACTTT.

This clone occurred many times. The V gene is TRBV5-1, the J gene TRBJ2-3; D gene ambiguous. V lost 2 bases, J lost 2 bases, and 0 bases lay in between. The CDR3 consists of 11 residues. Germline CDR1 and CDR2: SGHRS and YFSETQ. The chain's CDR3 is CASSFTDTQYF. CDR3 nucleotide sequence: TGCGCCAGCAGCTTCACAGATACGCAGTATTTT.

At least ten counts were recorded for this clone. This chain connects TRBV6-1 to TRBJ2-1; 11 bases are a match to TRBD2. The CDR3 spans 15 residues. Germline V gene data show CDR1 as MNHNS and CDR2 as SASEGT. J was trimmed by 3 bases and V by 7 bases; bases with no gene match: 5. CDR3 residues: CASIRLAGNYNEQFF. CDR3 DNA sequence: TGTGCCAGCATTAGACTAGCGGGAAACTACAATGAGCAGTTCTTC.

This clone was observed a few times. This sequence joins TRBV19 and TRBJ1-1; 7 bases match TRBD1. In germline, CDR1 is LNHDA, CDR2 SQIVND (reference sequence). Losses at the gene ends were 6 bases for V and 1 base for J; bases not matched to a gene: 2. The CDR3 length is 13 residues. CDR3 DNA sequence: TGTGCCAGTAGGGGGACAGAGAACACTGAAGCTTTCTTT. Translated, it gives CASRGTENTEAFF.

Ten or more counts support this clone. The CDR3 is CASSLGVATSYNEQFF. CDR3 bases: TGTGCCAGCAGCTTAGGGGTAGCTACTTCCTACAATGAGCAGTTCTTC. The chain couples TRBV7-2 to TRBJ2-1; D call uncertain. Per the germline V gene, CDR1 is SGHTA and CDR2 is FQGNSA. Trimming left V 1 base short and J 1 base short, with 11 bases between. CDR3 length: 16 amino acids.

There are many counts of this clone. The rearrangement links TRBV5-1 to TRBJ2-3; D unresolved. Germline loops: CDR1 SGHRS, CDR2 YFSETQ. The ends were cut back, 3 bases at V and 0 bases at J, with 11 bases in the middle. The CDR3 has 15 residues. Here the CDR3 reads CASSWAITSTDTQYF. Written as DNA, the CDR3 is TGCGCCAGCAGCTGGGCCATCACTAGCACAGATACGCAGTATTTT. The full variable domain, its missing parts supplied by reference TRBV5-1 and TRBJ2-3, is KAGVTQTPRYLIKTRGQQVTLSCSPISGHRSVSWYQQTPGQGLQFLFEYFSETQRNKGNFPGRFSGRQFSNSRSEMNVSTLELGDSALYLCASSWAITSTDTQYFGPGTRLTVL.

This clone was observed at least ten times. J is TRBJ2-7 and V is TRBV18; a possible D gene is TRBD1 (5 bases). Trimming took off 1 base at V and 1 base at J, with 5 bases between the two ends. Germline V gives CDR1 KGHSH, CDR2 LQKENI. The CDR3 has 13 residues. The CDR3 DNA sequence: TGTGCCAGCTCACCACGACAGTCCTACGAGCAGTACTTC. This encodes CASSPRQSYEQYF.

V usage is TRBV6-1 and J usage is TRBJ2-2; 10 nucleotides match TRBD2. The CDR3 spans 16 residues. From germline, CDR1 is MNHNS and CDR2 SASEGT. The CDR3 nucleotides read TGTGCACACAGCCACTCCCCCAGCGGGAGGGCCGGGGAGCTGTTTTTT. This gives the protein CAHSHSPSGRAGELFF.

This clone has at least ten counts. This chain uses TRBV6-1 with TRBJ1-5; D is unresolved. V lost 5 bases and J 5 bases, leaving 7 bases between the germline ends. This CDR3 is built from 12 residues. From germline, CDR1 is MNHNS and CDR2 SASEGT. CDR3 in DNA: TGTGCCAGCAGTTTCAGAGATCAGCCCCAGCATTTT. This codes for CASSFRDQPQHF.

This clone came up many times. This chain connects TRBV5-6 to TRBJ2-3; no definite D call. The CDR3 contains 15 residues. Trimming pared 4 bases from V and 6 bases from J, leaving 18 bases between. Germline V gene sequence: CDR1 SGHDT, CDR2 YYEEEE. The CDR3 DNA is TGTGCCAGCAGCCGTCCCGGGTCCCTGGCCGATACGCAGTATTTT. Residues: CASSRPGSLADTQYF.

This clone showed up many times. The chain combines TRBV9 with TRBJ2-2; D possibly corresponds to TRBD2 (6 bases). V was cut by 2 bases and J by 8 bases, with 13 bases left in between. Germline lookup yields CDR1 SGDLS and CDR2 YYNGEE. The CDR3 is 14 residues long. CDR3 nucleotides: TGTGCCAGCAGCGTTAGGGGACTCGCAGGGGAGCTGTTTTTT. Translated: CASSVRGLAGELFF. The full variable domain, completed using reference TRBV9 and TRBJ2-2, is DSGVTQTPKHLITATGQRVTLRCSPRSGDLSVYWYQQSLDQGLQFLIQYYNGEERAKGNILERFSAQQFPDLHSELNLSSLELGDSALYFCASSVRGLAGELFFGEGSRLTVL.

In its sample, this clone was seen many times. The chain carries TRBV20-1 and TRBJ2-7, with TRBD2 matching 10 bases. The CDR3 is made up of 15 amino acids. The V gene end was trimmed by 3 bases and the J gene end by 1 base; junction bases not matched to a gene: 6. Germline V gene data show CDR1 as DFQATT and CDR2 as SNEGSKA (reference sequence). The CDR3 loop reads CSARDLAGASYEQYF. CDR3 coding DNA: TGCAGTGCTAGGGACCTAGCGGGAGCTTCCTACGAGCAGTACTTC.

This clone was recorded at least ten times. V is TRBV7-9 and J is TRBJ1-1; D remains unclear. CDR3 length: 12 residues. Germline assignment: CDR1 SEHNR and CDR2 FQNEAQ (reference sequence). V was cut by 2 bases and J by 6 bases, with 7 bases left in between. For the CDR3, the DNA is TGTGCCAGCAGCTTATCGGGGTCTGAAGCTTTCTTT. This gives the protein CASSLSGSEAFF.

CDR3: CASSQPDRGTDTQYF. As DNA, the CDR3 is TGTGCCAGCAGCCAGCCCGACAGGGGCACAGATACGCAGTATTTT. This chain links TRBV3-1 with TRBJ2-3; TRBD1 matches at 7 bases. Germline CDR1 LGHDT, CDR2 YNNKEL (reference sequence). V lost 3 bases to trimming and J lost 1 base; unmatched junction nucleotides: 4. The CDR3 loop spans 15 amino acids.

The table lists this clone with many counts. CDR3 nucleotide sequence: TGTGCCAGCAGTCGGACTAGCGGGAGCGGGGAGACCCAGTACTTC. It codes for CASSRTSGSGETQYF. The chain has TRBV13 and TRBJ2-5; 13 positions match TRBD2. CDR1 PRHDT and CDR2 FYEKMQ come from the germline V gene (reference sequence). CDR3 size: 15 residues. V gave up 6 bases and J gave up 5 bases; unmatched junction bases: 6. Filled out from reference TRBV13 and TRBJ2-5, the complete variable domain reads AAGVIQSPRHLIKEKRETATLKCYPIPRHDTVYWYQQGPGQDPQFLISFYEKMQSDKGSIPDRFSAQQFSDYHSELNMSSLELGDSALYFCASSRTSGSGETQYFGPGTRLLVL.

This clone showed up many times. The chain has TRBV19 and TRBJ2-7; the match to TRBD1 covers 7 bases. Germline CDR1 reads LNHDA; CDR2 reads SQIVND (reference sequence). V gave up 5 bases and J gave up 2 bases; unmatched junction bases: 3. The CDR3 runs 13 residues. The DNA for the CDR3 is TGTGCCAGTAGTCCCACAGGGGCCTACGAGCAGTACTTC. Translation gives CASSPTGAYEQYF.